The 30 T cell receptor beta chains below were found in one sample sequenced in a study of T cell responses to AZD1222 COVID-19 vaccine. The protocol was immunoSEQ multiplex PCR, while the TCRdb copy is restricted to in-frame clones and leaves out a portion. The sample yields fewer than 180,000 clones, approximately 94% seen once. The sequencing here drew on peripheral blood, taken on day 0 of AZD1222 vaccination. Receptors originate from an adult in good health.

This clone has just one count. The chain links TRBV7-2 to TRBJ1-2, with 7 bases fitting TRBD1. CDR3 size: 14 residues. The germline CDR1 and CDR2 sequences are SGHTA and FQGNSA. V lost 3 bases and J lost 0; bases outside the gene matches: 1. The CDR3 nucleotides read TGTGCCAGCAGCTTTGACAGGGCTAACTATGGCTACACCTTC. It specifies CASSFDRANYGYTF.

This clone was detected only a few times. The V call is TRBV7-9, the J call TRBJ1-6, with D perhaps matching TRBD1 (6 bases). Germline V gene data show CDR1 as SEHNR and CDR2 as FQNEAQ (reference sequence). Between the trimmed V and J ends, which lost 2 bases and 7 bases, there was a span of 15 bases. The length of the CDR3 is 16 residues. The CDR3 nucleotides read TGTGCCAGCAGCTTATCCTCAGGGGTGCGGAATTCACCCCTCCACTTT. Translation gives CASSLSSGVRNSPLHF.

CDR3 amino acids: CASSLGGVPIQPQHF. For the CDR3, the DNA is TGTGCCAGCAGCTTAGGGGGAGTCCCAATTCAGCCCCAGCATTTT. The genes are TRBV7-9 and TRBJ1-5; no reliable D call. CDR3 length: 15 residues. Trimming shortened V by 1 base and J by 6 bases, and 13 bases separated the two germline ends. From germline, CDR1 is SEHNR and CDR2 FQNEAQ (reference sequence).

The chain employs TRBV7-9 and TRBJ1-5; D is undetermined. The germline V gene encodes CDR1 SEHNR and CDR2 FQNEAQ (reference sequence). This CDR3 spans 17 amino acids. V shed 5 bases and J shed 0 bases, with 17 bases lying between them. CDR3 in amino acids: CASSTQPRVYSNQPQHF. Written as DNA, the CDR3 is TGTGCCAGCAGCACCCAGCCCCGGGTCTATAGCAATCAGCCCCAGCATTTT. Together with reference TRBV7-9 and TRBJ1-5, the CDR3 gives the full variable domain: DTGVSQNPRHKITKRGQNVTFRCDPISEHNRLYWYRQTLGQGPEFLTYFQNEAQLEKSRLLSDRFSAERPKGSFSTLEIQRTEQGDSAMYLCASSTQPRVYSNQPQHFGDGTRLSIL.

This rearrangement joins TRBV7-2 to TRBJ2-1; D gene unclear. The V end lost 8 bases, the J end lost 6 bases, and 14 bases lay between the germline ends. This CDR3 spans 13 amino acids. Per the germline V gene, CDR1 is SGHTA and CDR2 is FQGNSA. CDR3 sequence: CASLNHYRNEQFF. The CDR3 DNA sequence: TGTGCCAGCCTTAACCACTACCGCAATGAGCAGTTCTTC.

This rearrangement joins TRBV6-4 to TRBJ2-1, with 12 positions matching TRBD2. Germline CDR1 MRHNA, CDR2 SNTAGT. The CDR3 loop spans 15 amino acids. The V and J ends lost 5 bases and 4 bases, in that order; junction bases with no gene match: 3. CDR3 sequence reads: CASSHTSGGYNEQFF. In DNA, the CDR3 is TGTGCCAGCAGTCATACTAGCGGGGGGTACAATGAGCAGTTCTTC.

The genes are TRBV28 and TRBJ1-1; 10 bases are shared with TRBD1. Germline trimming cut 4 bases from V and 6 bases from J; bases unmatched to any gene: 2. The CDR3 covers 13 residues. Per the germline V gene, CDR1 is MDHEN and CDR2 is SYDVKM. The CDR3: CASSSGQGSEAFF. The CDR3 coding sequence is TGTGCCAGCAGTTCGGGACAGGGGTCTGAAGCTTTCTTT.

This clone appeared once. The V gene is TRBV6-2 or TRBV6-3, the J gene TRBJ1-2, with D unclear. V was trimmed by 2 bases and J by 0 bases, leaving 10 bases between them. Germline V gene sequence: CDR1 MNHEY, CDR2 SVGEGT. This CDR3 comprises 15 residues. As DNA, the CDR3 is TGTGCCAGCAGTTACGGTCAGACCGCTAACTATGGCTACACCTTC. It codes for CASSYGQTANYGYTF.

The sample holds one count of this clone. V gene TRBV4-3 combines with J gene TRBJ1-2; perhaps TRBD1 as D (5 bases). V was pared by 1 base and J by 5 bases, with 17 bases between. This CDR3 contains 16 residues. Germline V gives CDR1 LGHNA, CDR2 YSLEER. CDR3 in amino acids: CASSQGDDRSEYGYTF. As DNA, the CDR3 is TGCGCCAGCAGCCAAGGTGACGACAGATCTGAATATGGCTACACCTTC.

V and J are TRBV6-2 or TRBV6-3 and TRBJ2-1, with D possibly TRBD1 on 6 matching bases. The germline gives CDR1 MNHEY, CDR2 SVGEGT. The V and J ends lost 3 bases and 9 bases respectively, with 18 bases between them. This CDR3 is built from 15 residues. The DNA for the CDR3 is TGTGCCAGCAGTTATTCCTTGCTACAGGGATTTGAGCAGTTCTTC. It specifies CASSYSLLQGFEQFF.

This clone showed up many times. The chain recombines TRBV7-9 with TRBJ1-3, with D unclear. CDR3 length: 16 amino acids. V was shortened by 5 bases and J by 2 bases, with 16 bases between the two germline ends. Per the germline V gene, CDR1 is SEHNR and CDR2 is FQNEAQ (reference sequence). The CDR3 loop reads CASSKWTPQAGNTIYF. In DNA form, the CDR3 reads TGTGCCAGCAGCAAATGGACCCCTCAGGCTGGAAACACCATATATTTT. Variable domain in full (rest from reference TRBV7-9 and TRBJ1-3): DTGVSQNPRHKITKRGQNVTFRCDPISEHNRLYWYRQTLGQGPEFLTYFQNEAQLEKSRLLSDRFSAERPKGSFSTLEIQRTEQGDSAMYLCASSKWTPQAGNTIYFGEGSWLTVV.

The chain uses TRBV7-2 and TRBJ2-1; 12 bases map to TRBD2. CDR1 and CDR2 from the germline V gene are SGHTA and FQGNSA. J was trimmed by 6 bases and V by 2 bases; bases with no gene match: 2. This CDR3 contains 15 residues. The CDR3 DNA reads TGTGCCAGCAGCTTAATGACTAGCGGGAGCAATGAGCAGTTCTTC. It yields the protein CASSLMTSGSNEQFF.

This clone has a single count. The CDR3 DNA is TGTGCCAGCAGCGTAGGGGGTGGTTCGTGGAACACCATATATTTT. Translated: CASSVGGGSWNTIYF. This chain links TRBV9 with TRBJ1-3; D gene uncertain. The ends were cut back, 0 bases at V and 7 bases at J, with 14 bases in the middle. CDR3 length: 15 amino acids. The germline CDR1 and CDR2 sequences are SGDLS and YYNGEE.

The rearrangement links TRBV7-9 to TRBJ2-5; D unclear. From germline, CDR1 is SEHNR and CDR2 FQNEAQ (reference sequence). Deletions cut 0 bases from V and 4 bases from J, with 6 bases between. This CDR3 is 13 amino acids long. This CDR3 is CASSLAWVETQYF. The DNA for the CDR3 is TGTGCCAGCAGCTTAGCCTGGGTAGAGACCCAGTACTTC.

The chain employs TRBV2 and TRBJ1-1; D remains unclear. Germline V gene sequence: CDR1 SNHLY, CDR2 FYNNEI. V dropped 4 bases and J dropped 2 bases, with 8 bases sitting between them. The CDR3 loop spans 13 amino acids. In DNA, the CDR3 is TGTGCCAGCAGTGTGTGGCAAAACACTGAAGCTTTCTTT. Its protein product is CASSVWQNTEAFF.

The CDR3 spells CASSTRERDYTDTQYF. CDR3 nucleotide sequence: TGTGCCAGCTCAACGCGTGAGCGGGACTACACAGATACGCAGTATTTT. The chain uses TRBV18 and TRBJ2-3; 7 bases are a match to TRBD2. In germline, CDR1 is KGHSH, CDR2 LQKENI. V was pared by 5 bases and J by 2 bases, with 10 bases of the junction left unmatched. CDR3 size: 16 residues.

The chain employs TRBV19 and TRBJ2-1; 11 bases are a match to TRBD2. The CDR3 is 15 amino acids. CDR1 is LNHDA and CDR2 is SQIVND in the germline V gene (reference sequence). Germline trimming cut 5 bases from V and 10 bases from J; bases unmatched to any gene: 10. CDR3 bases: TGTGCCAGTAGTGCTATCCCGGGACTAGCGGACGAGCAGTTCTTC. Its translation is CASSAIPGLADEQFF.

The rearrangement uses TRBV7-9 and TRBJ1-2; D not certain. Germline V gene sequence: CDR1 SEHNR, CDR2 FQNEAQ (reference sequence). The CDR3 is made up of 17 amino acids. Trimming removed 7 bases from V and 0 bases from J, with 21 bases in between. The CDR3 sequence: CASTRPLAGATNYGYTF. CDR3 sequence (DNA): TGTGCCAGCACCCGACCCCTTGCAGGAGCAACTAACTATGGCTACACCTTC.

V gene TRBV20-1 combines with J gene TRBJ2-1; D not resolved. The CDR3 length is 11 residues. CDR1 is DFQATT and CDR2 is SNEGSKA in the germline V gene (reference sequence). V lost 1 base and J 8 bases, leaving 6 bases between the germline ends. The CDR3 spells CSARAVDEQFF. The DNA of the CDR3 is TGCAGTGCTAGAGCGGTAGATGAGCAGTTCTTC.

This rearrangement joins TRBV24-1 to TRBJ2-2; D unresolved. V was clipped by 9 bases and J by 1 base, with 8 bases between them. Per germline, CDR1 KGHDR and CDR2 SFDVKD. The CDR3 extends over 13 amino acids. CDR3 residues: CATLGRNTGELFF. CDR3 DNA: TGTGCCACCCTGGGAAGGAACACCGGGGAGCTGTTTTTT.

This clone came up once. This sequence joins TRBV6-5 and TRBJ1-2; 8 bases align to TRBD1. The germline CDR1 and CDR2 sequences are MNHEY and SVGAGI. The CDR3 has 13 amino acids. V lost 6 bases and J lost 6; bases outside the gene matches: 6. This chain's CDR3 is CASRRGQGDGYTF. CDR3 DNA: TGTGCCAGCAGACGTGGACAGGGAGATGGCTACACCTTC.

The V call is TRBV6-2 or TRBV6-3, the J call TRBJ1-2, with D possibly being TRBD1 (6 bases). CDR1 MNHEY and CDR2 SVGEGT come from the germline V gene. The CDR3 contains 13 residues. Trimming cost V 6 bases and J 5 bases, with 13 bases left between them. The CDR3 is CASSPLGGYGYTF. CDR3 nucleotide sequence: TGTGCCAGCAGCCCCCTAGGGGGATATGGCTACACCTTC.

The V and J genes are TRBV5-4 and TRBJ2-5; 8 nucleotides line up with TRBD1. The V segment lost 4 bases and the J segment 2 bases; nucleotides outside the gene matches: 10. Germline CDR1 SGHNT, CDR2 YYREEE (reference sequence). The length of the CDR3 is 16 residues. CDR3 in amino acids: CASSGYRGVTQETQYF. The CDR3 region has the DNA TGTGCCAGCAGCGGCTACAGGGGGGTTACGCAAGAGACCCAGTACTTC.

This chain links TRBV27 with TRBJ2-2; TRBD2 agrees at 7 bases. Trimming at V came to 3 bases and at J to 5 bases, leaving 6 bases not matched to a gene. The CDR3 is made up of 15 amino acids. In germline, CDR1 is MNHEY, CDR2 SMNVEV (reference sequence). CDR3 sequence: CASSFVTGGTGELFF. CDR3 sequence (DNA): TGTGCCAGCAGTTTCGTCACCGGGGGGACCGGGGAGCTGTTTTTT.

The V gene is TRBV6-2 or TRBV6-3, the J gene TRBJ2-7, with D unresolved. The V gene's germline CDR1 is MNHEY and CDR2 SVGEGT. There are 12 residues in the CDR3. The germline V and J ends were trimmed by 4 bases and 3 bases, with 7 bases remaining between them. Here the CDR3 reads CASSSVGYEQYV. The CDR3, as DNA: TGTGCCAGCAGTTCCGTGGGCTACGAGCAGTACGTC.

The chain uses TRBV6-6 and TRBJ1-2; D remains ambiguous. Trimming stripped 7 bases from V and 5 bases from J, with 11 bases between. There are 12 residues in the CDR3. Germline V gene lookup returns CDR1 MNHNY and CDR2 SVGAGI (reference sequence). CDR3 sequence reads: CASNLGGYGYTF. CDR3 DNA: TGTGCCAGCAACTTGGGAGGATATGGCTACACCTTC.

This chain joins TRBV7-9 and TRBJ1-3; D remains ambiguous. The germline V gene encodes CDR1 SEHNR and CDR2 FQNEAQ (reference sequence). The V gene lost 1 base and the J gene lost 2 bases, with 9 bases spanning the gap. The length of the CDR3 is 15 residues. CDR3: CASSLVLGTGNTIYF. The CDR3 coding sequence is TGTGCCAGCAGCTTAGTTCTGGGTACTGGAAACACCATATATTTT. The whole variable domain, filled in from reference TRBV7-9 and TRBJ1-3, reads DTGVSQNPRHKITKRGQNVTFRCDPISEHNRLYWYRQTLGQGPEFLTYFQNEAQLEKSRLLSDRFSAERPKGSFSTLEIQRTEQGDSAMYLCASSLVLGTGNTIYFGEGSWLTVV.

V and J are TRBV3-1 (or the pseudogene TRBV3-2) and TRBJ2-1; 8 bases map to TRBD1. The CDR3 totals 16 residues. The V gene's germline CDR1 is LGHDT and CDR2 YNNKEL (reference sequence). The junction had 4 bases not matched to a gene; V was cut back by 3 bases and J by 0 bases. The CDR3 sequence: CASSQLQGVSYNEQFF. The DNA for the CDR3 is TGTGCCAGCAGCCAGCTACAGGGGGTCTCCTACAATGAGCAGTTCTTC.

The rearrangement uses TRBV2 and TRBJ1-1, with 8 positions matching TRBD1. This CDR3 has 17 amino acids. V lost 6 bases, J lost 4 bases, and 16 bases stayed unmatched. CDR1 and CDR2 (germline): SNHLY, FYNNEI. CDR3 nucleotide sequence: TGTGCCAGCAGGAGAGACAGGGGATGGGGCATGGGCACTGAAGCTTTCTTT. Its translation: CASRRDRGWGMGTEAFF. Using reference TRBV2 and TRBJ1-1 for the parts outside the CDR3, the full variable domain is EPEVTQTPSHQVTQMGQEVILRCVPISNHLYFYWYRQILGQKVEFLVSFYNNEISEKSEIFDDQFSVERPDGSNFTLKIRSTKLEDSAMYFCASRRDRGWGMGTEAFFGQGTRLTVV.

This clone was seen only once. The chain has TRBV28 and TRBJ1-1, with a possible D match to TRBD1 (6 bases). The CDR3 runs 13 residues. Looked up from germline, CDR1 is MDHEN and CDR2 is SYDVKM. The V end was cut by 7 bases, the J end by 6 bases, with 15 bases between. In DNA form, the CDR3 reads TGTGCCAGCAACTTACAGGGTATCCCTGAAGCTTTCTTT. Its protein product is CASNLQGIPEAFF.